The rows below give T cell receptor beta chains drawn from one sample of a study of shared clonotypes between healthy human individuals. TCRdb keeps only in-frame clones here, not all; method: immunoSEQ multiplex PCR. This sample has about 1.4 million clones; roughly 97% occur once, and the top ten carry over 1%. The sample taken for sequencing was naive CD4+ T cells sorted from blood. The receptors stem from a man younger than 45 in good health. The CDR3 runs from the conserved cysteine through the conserved F or W. D genes are given only for firm matches. A clone size is listed for some rows: how often the clone was seen (once, few, many), or a class if it is expanded.

length	D	size	J	V	CDR3	DNA
13	NA	NA	TRBJ2-1	TRBV5-5	CASSQRDKDEQFF	TGTGCCAGCAGCCAGCGGGACAAGGATGAGCAGTTCTTC
16	NA	NA	TRBJ1-1	TRBV18	CASSPLRTSLNTEAFF	TGTGCCAGCTCACCCTTACGGACAAGCTTGAACACTGAAGCTTTCTTT
16	TRBD2	NA	TRBJ2-7	TRBV7-2	CASSVGVAGGPYEQYF	TGTGCCAGCAGCGTGGGGGTGGCGGGAGGGCCTTACGAGCAGTACTTC
17	NA	NA	TRBJ1-5	TRBV18	CASSRNQIEQGGQPQHF	TGTGCCAGCTCCCGAAACCAAATAGAACAGGGTGGCCAGCCCCAGCATTTT
16	TRBD1	NA	TRBJ1-5	TRBV27	CASSFSGQGVSQPQHF	TGTGCCAGCAGTTTTTCCGGACAGGGGGTTAGTCAGCCCCAGCATTTT
15	NA	NA	TRBJ2-4	TRBV6-5	CASSYAAGYTGIQYF	TGTGCCAGCAGTTACGCCGCGGGGTACACGGGCATTCAGTACTTC
14	TRBD1	NA	TRBJ2-7	TRBV30	CAWSPRDRGYEQYF	TGTGCCTGGAGCCCTAGGGACAGGGGCTACGAGCAGTACTTC
15	TRBD1	NA	TRBJ1-5	TRBV19	CASSIGQGSNQPQHF	TGTGCCAGTAGTATCGGACAGGGTAGCAATCAGCCCCAGCATTTT
15	TRBD1	NA	TRBJ1-2	TRBV5-1	CASSLNDRGGYGYTF	TGCGCCAGCAGCTTAAATGACAGGGGCGGGTATGGCTACACCTTC
14	NA	NA	TRBJ2-3	TRBV5-1	CASSPRGSADTQYF	TGCGCCAGCAGCCCGCGGGGTTCAGCAGATACGCAGTATTTT
15	NA	NA	TRBJ1-1	TRBV5-1	CASSVIEMGSTEAFF	TGCGCCAGCAGCGTCATTGAAATGGGAAGCACTGAAGCTTTCTTT
15	NA	NA	TRBJ1-5	TRBV6-1	CASSGLSRGDQPQHF	TGTGCCAGCAGTGGCCTTTCGAGGGGGGATCAGCCCCAGCATTTT
17	TRBD2	NA	TRBJ2-3	TRBV30	CAWSVWGAGAGTDTQYF	TGTGCCTGGAGTGTTTGGGGAGCGGGAGCTGGCACAGATACGCAGTATTTT
18	TRBD1	NA	TRBJ2-3	TRBV5-4	CASSSPDRQGSSTDTQYF	TGTGCCAGCAGCTCCCCGGATCGACAGGGGTCTAGCACAGATACGCAGTATTTT
15	NA	NA	TRBJ2-4	TRBV14	CASSLEGLPRDIQYF	TGTGCCAGCAGCCTAGAGGGTCTTCCACGGGACATTCAGTACTTC
14	NA	NA	TRBJ2-7	TRBV15	CATSLGPLDYEQYF	TGTGCCACCAGCCTCGGCCCTCTAGACTACGAGCAGTACTTC
15	NA	NA	TRBJ1-2	TRBV19	CASSNRDPAVSGYTF	TGTGCCAGTAGTAACCGGGACCCTGCTGTGAGTGGCTACACCTTC
15	TRBD1	NA	TRBJ2-5	TRBV28	CASSRGTGRQETQYF	TGTGCCAGCAGTCGGGGGACAGGGAGGCAAGAGACCCAGTACTTC
16	NA	NA	TRBJ2-7	TRBV25-1	CASSAQGSPGGYEQYF	TGTGCCAGCAGTGCCCAGGGCAGCCCCGGAGGCTACGAGCAGTACTTC
13	NA	NA	TRBJ1-3	TRBV30	CAWSPNSGNTIYF	TGTGCCTGGAGTCCAAACAGCGGAAACACCATATATTTT
17	TRBD2	NA	TRBJ2-3	TRBV27	CASSPGTSGRAVDTQYF	TGTGCCAGCAGTCCTGGGACTAGCGGGAGGGCCGTAGATACGCAGTATTTT
15	NA	NA	TRBJ2-6	TRBV7-8	CASSLADTGANVLTF	TGTGCCAGCAGCTTAGCCGATACTGGGGCCAACGTCCTGACTTTC
13	NA	once	TRBJ1-3	TRBV7-3	CASSLSGGNTIYF	TGTGCCAGCAGCTTATCTGGGGGAAACACCATATATTTT